This T cell receptor (beta chain) was sequenced for a study of blood T cell repertoires in COVID-19. Study overall: Samples representing acute and convalescent COVID-19 were sourced from the United States, Italy and Spain. Nucleic acid was either cDNA or gDNA, and it came from T cells, B-cell-depleted T cells, or PBMCs.

Per the original methods: Researchers report that nucleated cell counts were estimated from reference gene primer amplification. Some clones are missing from TCRdb's copy, which holds only in-frame ones; the method was immunoSEQ multiplex PCR. Clone size and the V and J calls come from that table; the DNA yielded D and trimming. The data contain some 150,000 clones, more than 75% of them singletons. V dropped 3 bases and J dropped 6 bases, with 15 bases sitting between them. The CDR3 totals 15 residues. Germline-derived CDR1 and CDR2 are LNHDA and SQIVND (reference sequence). This sequence joins TRBV19 and TRBJ1-5; TRBD1 might be the D (5 bases). Specimen: peripheral blood. The sequence derives from a woman aged 70-85 years with acute or convalescent COVID-19. In DNA form, the CDR3 reads TGTGCCAGTAGTATTCAGGGAGGAGTAACTCAGCCCCAGCATTTT. Translation gives CASSIQGGVTQPQHF. Full variable domain (missing parts from reference TRBV19 and TRBJ1-5): DGGITQSPKYLFRKEGQNVTLSCEQNLNHDAMYWYRQDPGQGLRLIYYSQIVNDFQKGDIAEGYSVSREKKESFPLTVTSAQKNPTAFYLCASSIQGGVTQPQHFGDGTRLSIL.